The clone carrying this T cell receptor (beta chain) showed up just a few times. The sample is drawn from a study of patients and donors after allogeneic stem cell transplantation. TCRdb reprocessed the RT-PCR reads via MiXCR and lists one record per CDR3 protein. The sample consists of roughly 200,000 distinct CDR3 sequences, about 38% of them appearing once. Germline V lookup: CDR1 SGDLS, CDR2 YYNGEE. The V and J ends lost 0 bases and 6 bases respectively, with 9 bases between them. This CDR3 has 13 amino acids. The specimen sequenced was blood, either unsorted or a sorted T cell fraction (not recorded which). The origin of this receptor is a human donor who was either an allogeneic HSCT recipient or a stem cell or donor lymphocyte infusion donor (not recorded which). It is not recorded whose cells these are; they may come from a transplant donor. The chain combines TRBV9 with TRBJ1-2; perhaps TRBD1 as D (6 bases). CDR3 sequence: CASSVERGDGYTF. The CDR3 region has the DNA TGTGCCAGCAGCGTAGAAAGGGGGGATGGCTACACCTTC.